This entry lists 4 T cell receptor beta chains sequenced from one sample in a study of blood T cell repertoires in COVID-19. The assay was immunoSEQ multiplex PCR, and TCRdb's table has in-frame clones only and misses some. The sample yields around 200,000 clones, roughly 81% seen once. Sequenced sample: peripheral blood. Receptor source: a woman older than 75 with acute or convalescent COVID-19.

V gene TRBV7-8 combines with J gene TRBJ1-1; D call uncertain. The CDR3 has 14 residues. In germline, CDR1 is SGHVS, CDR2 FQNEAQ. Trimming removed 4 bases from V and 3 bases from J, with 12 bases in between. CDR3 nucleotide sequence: TGTGCCAGCAGCTCCACAGAAACATACACTGAAGCTTTCTTT. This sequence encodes CASSSTETYTEAFF.

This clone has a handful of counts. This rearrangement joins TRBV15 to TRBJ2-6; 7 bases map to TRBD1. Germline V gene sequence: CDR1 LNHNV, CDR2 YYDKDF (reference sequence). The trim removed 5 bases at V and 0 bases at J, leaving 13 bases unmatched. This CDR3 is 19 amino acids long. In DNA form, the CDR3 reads TGTGCCACCAGCGGATTGTGGACAGGTCTGAGCTCTGGGGCCAACGTCCTGACTTTC. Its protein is CATSGLWTGLSSGANVLTF.

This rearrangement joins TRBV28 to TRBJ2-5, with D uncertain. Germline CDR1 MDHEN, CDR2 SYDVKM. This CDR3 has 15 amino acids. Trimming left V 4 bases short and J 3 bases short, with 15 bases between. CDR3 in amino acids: CASSSPGRLKETQYF. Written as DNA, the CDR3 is TGTGCCAGCAGTTCACCCGGCAGGTTGAAAGAGACCCAGTACTTC.

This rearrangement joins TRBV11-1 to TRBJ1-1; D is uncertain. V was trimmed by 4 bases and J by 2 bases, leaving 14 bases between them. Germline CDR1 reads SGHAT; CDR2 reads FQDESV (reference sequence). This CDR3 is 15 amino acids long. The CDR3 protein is CASSSSLTKNTEAFF. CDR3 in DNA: TGTGCCAGCAGCTCATCACTTACTAAAAACACTGAAGCTTTCTTT.